This entry lists 2 T cell receptor beta chains sequenced from one sample in a study of CXCR3-negative and CXCR3-positive naive CD8 T cells. All TRB cDNA libraries came from 5' RACE performed with UMI labels. TCRdb reanalyzed the 5' RACE reads and collapses them to one entry per CDR3 protein, without DNA. In total, the table holds under 8,000 distinct CDR3 sequences. The sequencing sample was made of naive CXCR3- CD8+ T cells from blood. Noted subset: CD45RO-CCR7+CD27+CD95- naive CD8+ T cells lacking CXCR3 (TNR3-). The source of these receptors is a human donor in good health. Some clones in this sample may be carry-over from other donors' samples.

The chain is built from TRBV2 and TRBJ2-7; the TCRdb D gene call, TRBD2, has no DNA to confirm it. Germline V gene sequence: CDR1 SNHLY, CDR2 FYNNEI. This CDR3 contains 14 residues. CDR3 protein: CASSVRDGSYEQYF.

V gene TRBV7-9 combines with J gene TRBJ2-7; the TCRdb D gene call, TRBD2, has no DNA to confirm it. Germline V gene data show CDR1 as SEHNR and CDR2 as FQNEAQ (reference sequence). CDR3 size: 17 residues. The CDR3 reads CASSSPIGTSGRESQYF.